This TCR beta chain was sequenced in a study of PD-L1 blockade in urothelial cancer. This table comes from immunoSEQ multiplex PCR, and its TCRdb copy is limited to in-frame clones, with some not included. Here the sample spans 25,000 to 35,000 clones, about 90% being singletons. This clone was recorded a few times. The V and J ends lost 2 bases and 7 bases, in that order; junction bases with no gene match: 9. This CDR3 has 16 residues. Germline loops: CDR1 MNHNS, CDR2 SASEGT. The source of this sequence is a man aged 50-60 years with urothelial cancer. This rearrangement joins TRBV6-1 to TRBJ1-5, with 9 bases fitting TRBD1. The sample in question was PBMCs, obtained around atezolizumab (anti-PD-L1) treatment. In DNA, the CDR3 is TGTGCCAGCAGTGAACTGCCGGGACAGGGAAGACAGCCCCAGCATTTT. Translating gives CASSELPGQGRQPQHF.